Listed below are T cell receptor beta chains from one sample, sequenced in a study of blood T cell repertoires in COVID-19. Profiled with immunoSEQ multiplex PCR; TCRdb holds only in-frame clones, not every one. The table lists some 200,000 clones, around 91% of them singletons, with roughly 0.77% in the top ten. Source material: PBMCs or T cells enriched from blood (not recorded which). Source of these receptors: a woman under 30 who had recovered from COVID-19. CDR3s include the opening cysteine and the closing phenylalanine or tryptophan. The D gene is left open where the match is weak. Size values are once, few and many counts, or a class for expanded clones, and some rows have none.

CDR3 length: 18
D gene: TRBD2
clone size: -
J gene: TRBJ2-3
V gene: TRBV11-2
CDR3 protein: CASSLKGLAGSVGDTQYF
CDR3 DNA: TGTGCCAGCAGCTTAAAAGGGCTAGCGGGATCAGTAGGAGATACGCAGTATTTT

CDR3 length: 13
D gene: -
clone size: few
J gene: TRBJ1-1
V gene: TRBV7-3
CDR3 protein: CASSLQANTEAFF
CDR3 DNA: TGTGCCAGCAGCTTACAGGCGAACACTGAAGCTTTCTTT

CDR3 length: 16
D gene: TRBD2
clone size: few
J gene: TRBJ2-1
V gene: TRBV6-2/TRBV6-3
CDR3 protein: CASSFRTSGWDNEQFF
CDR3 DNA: TGTGCCAGCAGTTTCCGGACTAGCGGTTGGGACAATGAGCAGTTCTTC

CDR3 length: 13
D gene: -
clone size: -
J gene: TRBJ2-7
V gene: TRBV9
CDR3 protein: CASSVGPLAEQYF
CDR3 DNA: TGTGCCAGCAGCGTAGGCCCCTTGGCCGAGCAGTACTTC

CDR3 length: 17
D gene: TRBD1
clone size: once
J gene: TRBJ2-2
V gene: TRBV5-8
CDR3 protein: CASSRGGTGGRSGELFF
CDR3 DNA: TGTGCCAGCAGCAGAGGGGGTACAGGGGGCCGATCCGGGGAGCTGTTTTTT

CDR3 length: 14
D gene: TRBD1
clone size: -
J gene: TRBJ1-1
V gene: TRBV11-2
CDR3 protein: CASSSGTGNTEAFF
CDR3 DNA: TGTGCCAGCAGCTCCGGGACAGGGAACACTGAAGCTTTCTTT

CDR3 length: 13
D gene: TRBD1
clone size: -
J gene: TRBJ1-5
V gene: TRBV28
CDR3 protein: CASNRGGNQPQHF
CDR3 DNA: TGTGCCAGCAACAGGGGGGGCAATCAGCCCCAGCATTTT

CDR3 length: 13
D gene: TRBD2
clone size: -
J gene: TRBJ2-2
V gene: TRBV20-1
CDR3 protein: CSASLAGTGELFF
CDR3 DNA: TGCAGTGCTAGTCTAGCGGGCACCGGGGAGCTGTTTTTT

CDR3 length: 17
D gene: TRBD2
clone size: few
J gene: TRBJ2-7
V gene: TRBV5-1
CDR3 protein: CASSTSAGGWGSYEQYF
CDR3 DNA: TGCGCCAGCAGCACCTCAGCGGGAGGCTGGGGATCCTACGAGCAGTACTTC

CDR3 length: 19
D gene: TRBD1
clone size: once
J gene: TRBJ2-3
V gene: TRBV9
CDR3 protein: CASSGTGATTGSTTDTQYF
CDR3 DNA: TGTGCCAGCAGCGGAACAGGGGCAACAACAGGGTCGACAACAGATACGCAGTATTTT

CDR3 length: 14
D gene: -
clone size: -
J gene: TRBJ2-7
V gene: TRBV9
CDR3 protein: CASSPETAPYEQYF
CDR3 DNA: TGTGCCAGCAGCCCAGAGACTGCTCCCTACGAGCAGTACTTC

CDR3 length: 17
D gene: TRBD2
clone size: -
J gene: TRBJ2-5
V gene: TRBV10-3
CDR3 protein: CAISESKASGNQETQYF
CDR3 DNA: TGTGCCATCAGTGAGTCGAAGGCTAGCGGGAACCAAGAGACCCAGTACTTC

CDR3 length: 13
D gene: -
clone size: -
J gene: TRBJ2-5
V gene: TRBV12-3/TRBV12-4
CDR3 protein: CASSFAGEETQYF
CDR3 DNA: TGTGCCAGCAGTTTCGCAGGGGAAGAGACCCAGTACTTC

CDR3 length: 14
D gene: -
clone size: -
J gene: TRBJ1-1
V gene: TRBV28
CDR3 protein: CASSHPNGVHEAFF
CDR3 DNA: TGTGCCAGCAGTCACCCGAACGGGGTGCATGAAGCTTTCTTT

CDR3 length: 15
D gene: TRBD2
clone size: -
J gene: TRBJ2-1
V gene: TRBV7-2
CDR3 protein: CASSLQSSGRNEQFF
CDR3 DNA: TGTGCCAGCAGCTTACAGTCTAGCGGGAGGAATGAGCAGTTCTTC

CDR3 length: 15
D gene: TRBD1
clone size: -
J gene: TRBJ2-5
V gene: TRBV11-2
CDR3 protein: CASSLTGAAPETQYF
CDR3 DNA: TGTGCCAGCAGCCTAACAGGGGCCGCTCCGGAGACCCAGTACTTC

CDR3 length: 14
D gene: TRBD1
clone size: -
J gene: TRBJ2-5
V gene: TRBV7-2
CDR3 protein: CASSQTRGQGTQYF
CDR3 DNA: TGTGCCAGCAGCCAAACGAGGGGGCAAGGGACCCAGTACTTC

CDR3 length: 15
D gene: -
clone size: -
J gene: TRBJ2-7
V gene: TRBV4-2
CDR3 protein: CASSQTPGIADEQYF
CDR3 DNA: TGTGCCAGCAGCCAAACCCCCGGGATCGCCGACGAGCAGTACTTC

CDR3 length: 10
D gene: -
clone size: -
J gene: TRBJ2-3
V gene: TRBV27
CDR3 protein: CASREDTQYF
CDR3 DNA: TGTGCCAGCAGAGAGGATACGCAGTATTTT

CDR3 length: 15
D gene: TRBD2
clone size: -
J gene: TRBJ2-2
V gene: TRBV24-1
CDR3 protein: CATSDTGGSTGELFF
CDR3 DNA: TGTGCCACCAGTGATACGGGAGGCAGCACCGGGGAGCTGTTTTTT

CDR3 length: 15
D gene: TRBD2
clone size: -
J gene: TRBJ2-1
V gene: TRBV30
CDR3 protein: CAWSTSGRVYNEQFF
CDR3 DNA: TGTGCCTGGAGTACTAGCGGGAGGGTATACAATGAGCAGTTCTTC

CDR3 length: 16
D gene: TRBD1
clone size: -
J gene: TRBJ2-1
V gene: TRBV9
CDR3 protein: CASSVVGDRGHYEQFF
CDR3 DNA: TGTGCCAGCAGCGTAGTAGGGGACAGGGGGCATTATGAGCAGTTCTTC

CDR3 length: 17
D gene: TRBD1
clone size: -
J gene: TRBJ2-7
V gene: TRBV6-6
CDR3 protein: CASSHRYPDREAYEQYF
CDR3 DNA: TGTGCCAGCAGTCATAGATATCCGGACAGGGAAGCCTACGAGCAGTACTTC

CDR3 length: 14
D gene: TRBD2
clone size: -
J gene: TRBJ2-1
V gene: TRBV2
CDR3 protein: CASGLAGRSHEQFF
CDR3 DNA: TGTGCCAGCGGACTAGCGGGAAGGTCCCATGAGCAGTTCTTC

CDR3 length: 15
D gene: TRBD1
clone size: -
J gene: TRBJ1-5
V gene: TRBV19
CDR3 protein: CASSISQGASQPQHF
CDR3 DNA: TGTGCCAGTAGTATCTCACAGGGGGCAAGTCAGCCCCAGCATTTT

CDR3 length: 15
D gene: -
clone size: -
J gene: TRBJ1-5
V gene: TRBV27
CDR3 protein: CASSLWAGGNQPQHF
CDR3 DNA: TGTGCCAGCAGTTTATGGGCAGGGGGCAATCAGCCCCAGCATTTT

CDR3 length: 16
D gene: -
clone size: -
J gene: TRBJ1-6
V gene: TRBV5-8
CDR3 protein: CASSHPQGSPSSPLHF
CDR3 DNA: TGTGCCAGCAGCCACCCCCAGGGCTCGCCCAGTTCACCCCTCCACTTT